These T cell receptor beta chains were read from a single sample in a study of PD-1 blockade in classical Hodgkin lymphoma. Sequencing used immunoSEQ multiplex PCR; TCRdb keeps in-frame clones, though not all of them. The sample has 20,000 to 25,000 clones; 70% to 85% are singletons. Source: peripheral blood mononuclear cells (PBMCs), taken before the fourth cycle of nivolumab. These receptors all stem from a human donor with classical Hodgkin lymphoma. CDR3s include the opening cysteine and the closing phenylalanine or tryptophan. Each record gives: clone size, D gene, V gene, J gene, CDR3 protein, CDR3 DNA. The D gene is left open where the match is weak. Part of the rows lack a size; the others show once, few, many or a class for expanded clones.

abundance: .; d_gene: .; v_gene: TRBV25-1; j_gene: TRBJ1-5; CDR3aa: CASGGVGHSNQPQHF; CDR3nt: TGTGCCAGCGGGGGGGTCGGGCATAGCAATCAGCCCCAGCATTTT
abundance: few; d_gene: TRBD1; v_gene: TRBV5-5; j_gene: TRBJ1-1; CDR3aa: CASSSTGARTEAFF; CDR3nt: TGTGCCAGCAGCTCCACAGGGGCGCGGACTGAAGCTTTCTTT
abundance: .; d_gene: .; v_gene: TRBV11-3; j_gene: TRBJ2-1; CDR3aa: CASNVGDRYNEQFF; CDR3nt: TGTGCCAGCAACGTTGGGGATAGGTACAATGAGCAGTTCTTC
abundance: .; d_gene: .; v_gene: TRBV10-1; j_gene: TRBJ2-7; CDR3aa: CASSRAGRSYEQYF; CDR3nt: TGCGCCAGCTCCCGGGCGGGCAGATCCTACGAGCAGTACTTC
abundance: .; d_gene: .; v_gene: TRBV6-5; j_gene: TRBJ1-1; CDR3aa: CASRANTEAFF; CDR3nt: TGTGCCAGCAGGGCGAACACTGAAGCTTTCTTT
abundance: .; d_gene: TRBD2; v_gene: TRBV11-3; j_gene: TRBJ2-1; CDR3aa: CASSLDPGLAQFF; CDR3nt: TGTGCCAGCAGCTTAGATCCGGGACTAGCGCAGTTCTTC
abundance: .; d_gene: .; v_gene: TRBV11-2; j_gene: TRBJ2-2; CDR3aa: CASSFLRGPNTGELFF; CDR3nt: TGTGCCAGCAGTTTTCTCCGGGGACCGAACACCGGGGAGCTGTTTTTT
abundance: .; d_gene: .; v_gene: TRBV6-1; j_gene: TRBJ2-5; CDR3aa: CASSVSLSGQETQYF; CDR3nt: TGTGCCAGCAGTGTCAGCTTATCAGGGCAAGAGACCCAGTACTTC
abundance: .; d_gene: TRBD1; v_gene: TRBV19; j_gene: TRBJ2-7; CDR3aa: CASSQGAGGYEQYF; CDR3nt: TGTGCCAGTAGCCAGGGGGCAGGGGGCTACGAGCAGTACTTC
abundance: .; d_gene: TRBD2; v_gene: TRBV11-2; j_gene: TRBJ2-7; CDR3aa: CASSSLREGHEQYF; CDR3nt: TGTGCCAGCAGCTCCCTTAGGGAGGGCCACGAGCAGTACTTC
abundance: .; d_gene: .; v_gene: TRBV6-5; j_gene: TRBJ1-2; CDR3aa: CASSERFNYGYTF; CDR3nt: TGTGCCAGCAGTGAAAGATTTAACTATGGCTACACCTTC
abundance: .; d_gene: .; v_gene: TRBV5-1; j_gene: TRBJ2-5; CDR3aa: CASNLDMRGRETQYF; CDR3nt: TGCGCCAGCAACCTAGACATGAGGGGTCGGGAGACCCAGTACTTC
abundance: .; d_gene: .; v_gene: TRBV5-6; j_gene: TRBJ1-4; CDR3aa: CASSLIRDARRKLFF; CDR3nt: TGTGCCAGCAGCTTGATCCGGGACGCTAGACGAAAACTGTTTTTT
abundance: .; d_gene: .; v_gene: TRBV28; j_gene: TRBJ1-2; CDR3aa: CASSLQDYGYTF; CDR3nt: TGTGCCAGCAGTTTACAGGACTATGGCTACACCTTC
abundance: .; d_gene: TRBD1; v_gene: TRBV6-1; j_gene: TRBJ1-1; CDR3aa: CASRGQMNTEAFF; CDR3nt: TGTGCCAGCAGGGGACAGATGAACACTGAAGCTTTCTTT
abundance: .; d_gene: TRBD2; v_gene: TRBV5-1; j_gene: TRBJ2-3; CDR3aa: CASSLTTSGRATDTQYF; CDR3nt: TGCGCCAGCAGCTTGACGACTAGCGGGAGGGCTACAGATACGCAGTATTTT
abundance: .; d_gene: .; v_gene: TRBV10-2; j_gene: TRBJ2-5; CDR3aa: CASSDTEYQETQYF; CDR3nt: TGCGCCAGCAGTGATACAGAATACCAAGAGACCCAGTACTTC
abundance: .; d_gene: TRBD2; v_gene: TRBV29-1; j_gene: TRBJ2-2; CDR3aa: CSAKLAGGNTGELFF; CDR3nt: TGCAGCGCCAAACTAGCGGGGGGGAACACCGGGGAGCTGTTTTTT
abundance: .; d_gene: .; v_gene: TRBV10-3; j_gene: TRBJ1-2; CDR3aa: CATSRDTNYGYTF; CDR3nt: TGTGCCACTAGCCGGGACACAAACTATGGCTACACCTTC
abundance: .; d_gene: TRBD2; v_gene: TRBV4-1; j_gene: TRBJ2-3; CDR3aa: CASSHLLAGSDTQYF; CDR3nt: TGCGCCAGCAGCCACCTGCTAGCGGGGTCAGATACGCAGTATTTT
abundance: .; d_gene: TRBD1; v_gene: TRBV5-4; j_gene: TRBJ2-2; CDR3aa: CASRKGQGHTGELFF; CDR3nt: TGTGCCAGCAGGAAGGGACAGGGGCACACCGGGGAGCTGTTTTTT
abundance: .; d_gene: .; v_gene: TRBV6-6; j_gene: TRBJ1-1; CDR3aa: CASSYSTRGGTEAFF; CDR3nt: TGTGCCAGCAGTTACTCGACGAGGGGGGGCACTGAAGCTTTCTTT
abundance: .; d_gene: TRBD1; v_gene: TRBV7-3; j_gene: TRBJ1-1; CDR3aa: CASSLNGGGLNTEAFF; CDR3nt: TGTGCCAGCAGCTTAAACGGAGGGGGCTTGAACACTGAAGCTTTCTTT
abundance: .; d_gene: TRBD1; v_gene: TRBV7-9; j_gene: TRBJ2-2; CDR3aa: CASSLGMTGGTGELFF; CDR3nt: TGTGCCAGCAGCTTAGGGATGACAGGGGGCACCGGGGAGCTGTTTTTT
abundance: once; d_gene: TRBD2; v_gene: TRBV6-1; j_gene: TRBJ2-3; CDR3aa: CASRGTSGMVDTQYF; CDR3nt: TGTGCCAGCAGGGGGACTAGCGGGATGGTAGATACGCAGTATTTT
abundance: .; d_gene: .; v_gene: TRBV28; j_gene: TRBJ2-3; CDR3aa: CASSGDTDTQYF; CDR3nt: TGTGCCAGCAGTGGGGATACAGATACGCAGTATTTT
abundance: .; d_gene: TRBD1; v_gene: TRBV4-1; j_gene: TRBJ1-1; CDR3aa: CASSQNPGQGAEAFF; CDR3nt: TGCGCCAGCAGCCAAAACCCGGGACAGGGCGCTGAAGCTTTCTTT
abundance: .; d_gene: .; v_gene: TRBV2; j_gene: TRBJ1-1; CDR3aa: CASSEARGRAFF; CDR3nt: TGTGCCAGCAGTGAAGCGCGAGGGCGAGCTTTCTTT
abundance: .; d_gene: TRBD1; v_gene: TRBV15; j_gene: TRBJ2-7; CDR3aa: CATSRDGQGASYEQYF; CDR3nt: TGTGCCACCAGCAGAGACGGGCAGGGGGCATCCTACGAGCAGTACTTC
abundance: once; d_gene: TRBD1; v_gene: TRBV5-6; j_gene: TRBJ2-7; CDR3aa: CASSPGTGFREQYF; CDR3nt: TGTGCCAGCAGCCCGGGGACAGGGTTCCGCGAGCAGTACTTC
abundance: .; d_gene: .; v_gene: TRBV7-9; j_gene: TRBJ1-1; CDR3aa: CASSPRSGVNTEAFF; CDR3nt: TGTGCCAGCAGCCCGAGATCAGGGGTGAACACTGAAGCTTTCTTT
abundance: .; d_gene: .; v_gene: TRBV6-1; j_gene: TRBJ1-3; CDR3aa: CATKAQTGPANTIYF; CDR3nt: TGTGCCACCAAAGCGCAGACAGGACCAGCCAACACCATATATTTT